Below, 28 T cell receptor beta chains from the same sample are listed, as sequenced in a study of cytomegalovirus exposure and HLA in healthy donors. PCR involved 60 Vbeta and 13 Jbeta primers. Repertoires were generated with immunoSEQ multiplex PCR, while TCRdb's copy carries only in-frame clones and drops some. The sample lists over 75,000 clones; over 75% were seen once. The sequencing input was PBMCs. All receptors come from a female donor in good health and CMV-seronegative.

The rearrangement joins TRBV10-3 to TRBJ1-3, with D maybe TRBD1 (6 bases). There are 15 residues in the CDR3. The germline CDR1 and CDR2 sequences are ENHRY and SYGVKD. Deletions cut 6 bases from V and 2 bases from J, with 14 bases between. The CDR3 is CAIRPQGNAGNTIYF. CDR3 in DNA: TGTGCCATCAGACCCCAGGGGAATGCTGGAAACACCATATATTTT.

This sequence joins TRBV4-2 and TRBJ1-2; 10 nucleotides agree with TRBD1. The germline gives CDR1 LGHNA, CDR2 YNFKEQ. This CDR3 comprises 14 residues. Unmatched junction bases numbered 9, after V lost 8 bases and J lost 6 bases. CDR3: CASGKGTGENGYTF. CDR3 DNA: TGTGCCAGCGGTAAAGGGACAGGGGAAAATGGCTACACCTTC.

The gene calls are TRBV28 and TRBJ2-1; 10 positions match TRBD2. The ends lost 3 bases at V and 9 bases at J; junction bases unmatched: 14. The CDR3 covers 17 residues. Germline CDR1 is MDHEN and CDR2 is SYDVKM. The CDR3 region has the DNA TGTGCCAGCAGTTTCGTTGGACTAGCGGCGAAGTCGGGTGAGCAGTTCTTC. Amino acid sequence: CASSFVGLAAKSGEQFF.

The chain uses TRBV19 and TRBJ2-7; 9 bases agree with TRBD2. CDR1 is LNHDA and CDR2 is SQIVND in the germline V gene (reference sequence). The CDR3 has 15 residues. J was trimmed by 0 bases and V by 3 bases; bases with no gene match: 3. The DNA for the CDR3 is TGTGCCAGTAGTATGCGGGAGGGCTTCTCCTACGAGCAGTACTTC. It is translated as CASSMREGFSYEQYF.

The rearrangement uses TRBV11-2 and TRBJ2-7; TRBD2 is a possible D gene (5 bases). This CDR3 has 14 residues. Trimming removed 5 bases from V and 5 bases from J, with 16 bases in between. CDR1 SGHAT and CDR2 FQNNGV come from the germline V gene. This CDR3 reads CASSDRREGDEQYF. The CDR3, as DNA: TGTGCCAGCAGCGACCGGAGAGAGGGCGACGAGCAGTACTTC. Complete variable domain (other parts from reference TRBV11-2 and TRBJ2-7): EAGVAQSPRYKIIEKRQSVAFWCNPISGHATLYWYQQILGQGPKLLIQFQNNGVVDDSQLPKDRFSAERLKGVDSTLKIQPAKLEDSAVYLCASSDRREGDEQYFGPGTRLTVT.

This clone was seen only once. The V and J genes are TRBV28 and TRBJ2-3; tentatively, D is TRBD2 (6 bases). The CDR3 is 15 amino acids. V was trimmed by 7 bases and J by 2 bases, leaving 16 bases between them. Germline assignment: CDR1 MDHEN and CDR2 SYDVKM. The CDR3 loop reads CASIMGGTYTDTQYF. CDR3 bases: TGTGCCAGCATTATGGGCGGGACCTACACAGATACGCAGTATTTT.

The V and J genes are TRBV4-3 and TRBJ2-3, with 16 bases matching TRBD2. With V trimmed by 0 bases and J by 4 bases, 4 bases remained unmatched. The germline V gene has CDR1 LGHNA and CDR2 YSLEER. This CDR3 spans 18 amino acids. The CDR3 sequence: CASSQDGTSGGAADTQYF. In DNA form, the CDR3 reads TGCGCCAGCAGCCAAGATGGGACTAGCGGGGGGGCGGCAGATACGCAGTATTTT.

This clone was seen more than once but under ten times. This chain links TRBV4-2 with TRBJ2-1; tentatively, D is TRBD2 (5 bases). This CDR3 comprises 12 residues. Germline V lookup: CDR1 LGHNA, CDR2 YNFKEQ. The ends were cut back, 4 bases at V and 10 bases at J, with 11 bases in the middle. CDR3 amino acids: CASSPEGGEQFF. The CDR3 DNA reads as TGTGCCAGCAGCCCCGAGGGTGGCGAGCAGTTCTTC.

The V and J genes are TRBV4-2 and TRBJ2-7, with 9 nucleotides matching TRBD2. The germline V gene has CDR1 LGHNA and CDR2 YNFKEQ. With V trimmed by 1 base and J by 1 base, 5 bases remained unmatched. CDR3 size: 16 residues. The CDR3 DNA follows: TGTGCCAGCAGCCAAGGGGCGGGAGGGCCATCCTACGAGCAGTACTTC. Translated, it gives CASSQGAGGPSYEQYF.

This chain connects TRBV5-1 to TRBJ2-1, with a possible D match to TRBD2 (5 bases). Trimming pared 1 base from V and 0 bases from J, leaving 14 bases between. From germline, CDR1 is SGHRS and CDR2 YFSETQ. CDR3 length: 17 residues. CDR3 nucleotides: TGCGCCAGCAGCTTGACCGCCAGCGGAAGCTCCTACAATGAGCAGTTCTTC. This sequence encodes CASSLTASGSSYNEQFF.

The rearrangement joins TRBV4-1 to TRBJ2-5; D perhaps matches TRBD1 (6 bases). V was clipped by 0 bases and J by 4 bases, with 12 bases between them. This CDR3 has 15 amino acids. Germline lookup yields CDR1 MGHRA and CDR2 YSYEKL. The CDR3 here is CASSQDEGDGETQYF. The DNA of the CDR3 is TGCGCCAGCAGCCAAGATGAGGGGGACGGAGAGACCCAGTACTTC.

This sequence joins TRBV6-1 and TRBJ2-7, with 8 bases that match TRBD1. The CDR3 totals 13 residues. Germline CDR1 is MNHNS and CDR2 is SASEGT. V lost 10 bases to trimming and J lost 2 bases; unmatched junction nucleotides: 7. CDR3 residues: CATGNRGTYEQYF. In DNA, the CDR3 is TGTGCCACCGGTAACAGGGGGACCTACGAGCAGTACTTC.

The V call is TRBV28, the J call TRBJ1-2, with D perhaps matching TRBD1 (6 bases). The CDR3 runs to 14 residues. V was clipped by 6 bases and J by 7 bases, with 18 bases between them. The germline V gene encodes CDR1 MDHEN and CDR2 SYDVKM. This CDR3 is CASSLPGTIRGYTF. In nucleotides, the CDR3 is TGTGCCAGCAGCCTCCCCGGGACAATACGTGGCTACACCTTC.

This clone has a single count. V gene TRBV7-9 combines with J gene TRBJ2-3; 10 bases agree with TRBD2. The trim removed 6 bases at V and 5 bases at J, leaving 14 bases unmatched. Germline V gene data show CDR1 as SEHNR and CDR2 as FQNEAQ (reference sequence). The CDR3 runs to 17 residues. The CDR3 is CASRKLRTSGDGDTQYF. CDR3 bases: TGTGCCAGCAGAAAACTTCGAACTAGCGGGGATGGAGATACGCAGTATTTT.

This clone turned up a few times. J is TRBJ1-3 and V is TRBV18; TRBD1 aligns across 11 bases. The CDR3 runs to 15 residues. Germline loops: CDR1 KGHSH, CDR2 LQKENI. V lost 1 base and J lost 7; bases outside the gene matches: 3. The CDR3 protein is CASSPLRDRGNTIYF. The CDR3 nucleotides are TGTGCCAGCTCACCACTTCGGGACAGGGGGAACACCATATATTTT.

The chain recombines TRBV28 with TRBJ1-2; unclear D gene. The CDR3 loop spans 11 amino acids. V was trimmed by 5 bases and J by 7 bases, leaving 8 bases between them. CDR1 is MDHEN and CDR2 is SYDVKM in the germline V gene. The chain's CDR3 is CASSNTGGYTF. For the CDR3, the DNA is TGTGCCAGCAGTAATACGGGTGGCTACACCTTC.

The chain is built from TRBV7-8 and TRBJ1-5; TRBD1 matches 8 bases. Trimming removed 2 bases from V and 4 bases from J; junction bases left unmatched: 4. The CDR3 totals 15 residues. The germline CDR1 and CDR2 sequences are SGHVS and FQNEAQ. The CDR3 reads CASSLSGTGNQPQHF. CDR3 in DNA: TGTGCCAGCAGCTTATCCGGGACAGGTAATCAGCCCCAGCATTTT.

The V call is TRBV5-4, the J call TRBJ1-1, with D unclear. V was trimmed by 0 bases and J by 3 bases, leaving 6 bases between them. The CDR3 runs 13 residues. The germline V gene has CDR1 SGHNT and CDR2 YYREEE (reference sequence). CDR3 sequence reads: CASSLDMDTEAFF. The DNA of the CDR3 is TGTGCCAGCAGCTTGGACATGGACACTGAAGCTTTCTTT.

This chain connects TRBV6-5 to TRBJ2-5, with a tentative D call TRBD2 (5 bases). The V gene's germline CDR1 is MNHEY and CDR2 SVGAGI. The V gene lost 6 bases and the J gene lost 1 base, with 9 bases spanning the gap. The CDR3 covers 13 residues. The DNA for the CDR3 is TGTGCCAGCAGCCAGGACTCCCAAGAGACCCAGTACTTC. It translates to CASSQDSQETQYF.

This clone was seen more than once but under ten times. The chain is built from TRBV10-3 and TRBJ1-2, with D uncertain. Germline V CDR1 and CDR2: ENHRY, SYGVKD. The CDR3 is 15 amino acids. Trimming took 0 bases from V and 3 from J, leaving 11 bases between them. The CDR3 loop is CAISESGTPDYGYTF. Written as DNA, the CDR3 is TGTGCCATCAGTGAGTCGGGCACTCCTGACTATGGCTACACCTTC.

The V and J genes are TRBV4-2 and TRBJ2-2; TRBD2 aligns across 8 bases. In germline, CDR1 is LGHNA, CDR2 YNFKEQ. Trimming cost V 3 bases and J 6 bases; bases outside gene matches: 6. This CDR3 is built from 15 residues. CDR3 sequence: CASSQTTGGPGELFF. CDR3 bases: TGTGCCAGCAGCCAGACGACGGGGGGGCCCGGGGAGCTGTTTTTT.

The chain combines TRBV14 with TRBJ2-3, with no clear D. The germline V and J ends were trimmed by 4 bases and 8 bases, with 13 bases remaining between them. Germline V gene sequence: CDR1 SGHDN, CDR2 FVKESK. This CDR3 is 13 amino acids long. The CDR3 region has the DNA TGTGCCAGCAGCCGGTTTGATGTCGGTACGCAGTATTTT. Translated, it gives CASSRFDVGTQYF.

This chain connects TRBV27 to TRBJ2-5; D may be TRBD2 (5 bases). CDR3 length equals 14 residues. The V end lost 5 bases, the J end lost 5 bases, and 15 bases lay between the germline ends. Germline values: CDR1 MNHEY, CDR2 SMNVEV (reference sequence). The CDR3 is CASSQIPRRETQYF. The CDR3 coding sequence is TGTGCCAGCAGTCAAATACCAAGGAGGGAGACCCAGTACTTC.

The chain is built from TRBV10-2 and TRBJ2-7; 8 bases are shared with TRBD2. V shed 0 bases and J 0 bases; nucleotides not matched to a gene: 7. From germline, CDR1 is WSHSY and CDR2 SAAADI. This CDR3 spans 17 amino acids. The CDR3 reads CASSESRAGVSSYEQYF. The CDR3 nucleotides are TGCGCCAGCAGTGAGTCGCGAGCGGGAGTCTCCTCCTACGAGCAGTACTTC.

The V gene is TRBV2, the J gene TRBJ2-2; weak D call: TRBD1 (6 bases). This CDR3 is built from 16 residues. In germline, CDR1 is SNHLY, CDR2 FYNNEI. V lost 4 bases and J 0 bases, leaving 12 bases between the germline ends. The CDR3: CASSATRDTNTGELFF. Here the CDR3 DNA reads TGTGCCAGCAGTGCGACCAGGGACACGAACACCGGGGAGCTGTTTTTT.

Comment on this clone: Germline and junction disagree at one end, which may indicate a read error. The V gene is TRBV7-9, the J gene TRBJ2-1, with a tentative D call TRBD2 (6 bases). CDR1 is SEHNR and CDR2 is FQNEAQ in the germline V gene (reference sequence). This CDR3 is built from 17 residues. The chain's CDR3 is CASRLGTGRDDYNEQFF. For the CDR3, the DNA is TGTGCCAGCAGATTAGGCACGGGGCGGGATGACTACAATGAGCAGTTCTTC.

The chain carries TRBV6-6 and TRBJ2-7, with D possibly matching TRBD1 (6 bases). V was cut by 4 bases and J by 3 bases, with 7 bases left in between. The germline CDR1 and CDR2 sequences are MNHNY and SVGAGI (reference sequence). There are 12 residues in the CDR3. The CDR3 region has the DNA TGTGCCAGCAGTTCACAGGGCTACGAGCAGTACTTC. It yields the protein CASSSQGYEQYF.

A few counts support this clone. Germline and junction disagree at one end, which may indicate a read error. The chain uses TRBV7-7 and TRBJ1-3; D not certain. The CDR3 length is 13 residues. Germline V gene data show CDR1 as SSHAT and CDR2 as FNYEAQ (reference sequence). CDR3 sequence (DNA): TGTGCTAGCAGCTCGGGAGTCGGAAACACCATATATTTT. This gives the protein CASSSGVGNTIYF.